Listed here are 27 T cell receptor beta chains from one sample, sequenced in a study of T-cell reconstitution after alpha-beta-depleted transplantation in children. Molecular barcoding with unique molecular identifiers was used for the TCRbeta library. TCRdb called the PCR reads again in MiXCR, with one record for every CDR3 protein. The profile covers around 480,000 distinct CDR3 sequences, with 32% appearing a single time and around 2.3% taken by the ten largest. The source was PBMCs from the stem cell graft donor, collected from the stem cell graft. These TCRs come from a human donor who donated a stem cell graft to a child with aplastic anemia.

The chain has TRBV19 and TRBJ1-5; D might be TRBD1 (6 bases). CDR3 length equals 16 residues. Germline loops: CDR1 LNHDA, CDR2 SQIVND (reference sequence). V was shortened by 2 bases and J by 1 base, with 12 bases between the two germline ends. CDR3 DNA: TGTGCCAGTAGTATAATGGGGGGCTTGAGCAATCAGCCCCAGCATTTT. Residues: CASSIMGGLSNQPQHF. The full variable domain, its missing parts supplied by reference TRBV19 and TRBJ1-5, is DGGITQSPKYLFRKEGQNVTLSCEQNLNHDAMYWYRQDPGQGLRLIYYSQIVNDFQKGDIAEGYSVSREKKESFPLTVTSAQKNPTAFYLCASSIMGGLSNQPQHFGDGTRLSIL.

This chain uses TRBV6-5 with TRBJ2-3; TRBD1 matches at 7 bases. The CDR3 is 17 amino acids. Trimming cost V 4 bases and J 4 bases; bases outside gene matches: 14. CDR1 is MNHEY and CDR2 is SVGAGI in the germline V gene. CDR3 loop: CASSSLRGLGTADTQYF. CDR3 nucleotides: TGTGCCAGCAGTTCACTCAGGGGGTTAGGCACGGCAGATACGCAGTATTTT.

This rearrangement joins TRBV6-1 to TRBJ1-2; weak D call: TRBD1 (6 bases). Germline lookup yields CDR1 MNHNS and CDR2 SASEGT. The CDR3 is made up of 13 amino acids. Trimming stripped 6 bases from V and 8 bases from J, with 16 bases between. CDR3: CASSPGGKGGYTF. CDR3 bases: TGTGCCAGCAGCCCGGGGGGCAAGGGGGGCTACACCTTC.

The table lists this clonotype with a count of one. This sequence joins TRBV5-1 and TRBJ2-7; 9 nucleotides align to TRBD1. V lost 0 bases and J lost 4; bases outside the gene matches: 8. This CDR3 is 16 amino acids long. Germline V gene lookup returns CDR1 SGHRS and CDR2 YFSETQ. CDR3 amino acids: CASSLVGTGNVYEQYF. DNA of the CDR3: TGCGCCAGCAGCTTGGTAGGGACAGGGAACGTGTACGAGCAGTACTTC.

This clonotype came up many times. The rearrangement links TRBV11-2 to TRBJ1-5; TRBD1 aligns across 7 bases. J gave up 5 bases and V 5 bases, and 3 bases lay outside the gene matches. Germline V lookup: CDR1 SGHAT, CDR2 FQNNGV. This CDR3 comprises 13 residues. The CDR3, as DNA: TGTGCCAGCAGCCCCGACAGGGATCAGCCCCAGCATTTT. It yields the protein CASSPDRDQPQHF.

V usage is TRBV27 and J usage is TRBJ2-2; 7 nucleotides match TRBD2. The CDR3 has 15 residues. After removal of 1 base from V and 6 bases from J, the junction contained 5 bases not matched to a gene. Germline V gene sequence: CDR1 MNHEY, CDR2 SMNVEV (reference sequence). The chain's CDR3 is CASSLFAGAPGELFF. The DNA of the CDR3 is TGTGCCAGCAGTTTATTCGCGGGAGCACCCGGGGAGCTGTTTTTT.

The chain employs TRBV7-2 and TRBJ1-1; D unresolved. V gave up 9 bases and J gave up 5 bases, with 22 bases separating them. The CDR3 is made up of 15 amino acids. Per germline, CDR1 SGHTA and CDR2 FQGNSA. CDR3 sequence: CASQGKAARTTEAFF. DNA for the CDR3: TGTGCCAGTCAAGGGAAGGCGGCAAGGACGACTGAAGCTTTCTTT.

The chain recombines TRBV7-2 with TRBJ2-2; 11 bases are a match to TRBD2. The CDR3 consists of 14 residues. CDR1 and CDR2 (germline): SGHTA, FQGNSA. The CDR3: CAATSGMNTGELFF. DNA for the CDR3: TGTGCGGCGACTAGCGGGATGAACACCGGGGAGCTGTTTTTT.

The chain joins TRBV20-1 to TRBJ2-3; tentative D call: TRBD1 (6 bases). The CDR3 has 13 residues. Trimming left V 4 bases short and J 5 bases short, with 13 bases between. Germline V gene sequence: CDR1 DFQATT, CDR2 SNEGSKA (reference sequence). The DNA for the CDR3 is TGCAGTGCTATTTGGCCAGGGGAAGATACGCAGTATTTT. Its protein is CSAIWPGEDTQYF.

V is TRBV9 and J is TRBJ2-1, with 10 bases fitting TRBD2. CDR3 size: 16 residues. The V and J ends lost 0 bases and 4 bases, in that order; junction bases with no gene match: 4. Germline V gene data show CDR1 as SGDLS and CDR2 as YYNGEE. CDR3 amino acids: CASSVGTTSGYNEQFF. CDR3 nucleotide sequence: TGTGCCAGCAGCGTAGGGACGACTAGCGGGTACAATGAGCAGTTCTTC.

This clonotype was seen only a few times. The chain joins TRBV20-1 to TRBJ2-3; D gene unclear. CDR3 length equals 12 residues. Trimming pared 0 bases from V and 7 bases from J, leaving 8 bases between. Germline V lookup: CDR1 DFQATT, CDR2 SNEGSKA (reference sequence). The CDR3 bases are TGCAGTGCTAGAGATCCGCCATATACGCAGTATTTT. This encodes CSARDPPYTQYF.

This chain's CDR3 is CASQRGQGDEQYV. The CDR3 DNA is TGTGCCTCCCAACGGGGACAGGGGGACGAGCAGTACGTC. The chain carries TRBV27 and TRBJ2-7; 11 nucleotides agree with TRBD1. This CDR3 has 13 residues. V trimming: 11 bases; J trimming: 5 bases; junction bases outside the gene matches: 8. CDR1 and CDR2 from the germline V gene are MNHEY and SMNVEV (reference sequence).

CDR3 protein: CSVYGGEETQYF. CDR3 nucleotide sequence: TGCAGCGTTTACGGTGGAGAGGAGACCCAGTACTTC. V gene TRBV29-1 combines with J gene TRBJ2-5; no definite D call. Germline values: CDR1 SQVTM, CDR2 ANQGSEA. V was cut by 5 bases and J by 5 bases, with 12 bases left in between. This CDR3 has 12 residues.

This clonotype was seen more than once but under ten times. J is TRBJ1-3 and V is TRBV5-1, with D possibly matching TRBD1 (5 bases). The CDR3 covers 15 residues. Germline CDR1 SGHRS, CDR2 YFSETQ. Between the trimmed V and J ends, which lost 0 bases and 2 bases, there was a span of 9 bases. The CDR3 DNA sequence: TGCGCCAGCAGCTTGGACGTAGGGGCTGGAAACACCATATATTTT. Translation gives CASSLDVGAGNTIYF.

This clonotype was counted only a few times. The chain is built from TRBV7-3 and TRBJ2-3; 13 bases map to TRBD2. Germline values: CDR1 SGHTA, CDR2 FQGTGA. The CDR3 spans 21 residues. The V gene end was trimmed by 5 bases and the J gene end by 0 bases; junction bases not matched to a gene: 17. CDR3 residues: CASSPFPPGLAGSSSTDTQYF. The CDR3 nucleotides read TGTGCCAGCAGCCCGTTCCCCCCGGGACTAGCGGGATCCTCTAGCACAGATACGCAGTATTTT.

V gene TRBV27 combines with J gene TRBJ1-2; D is ambiguous. From germline, CDR1 is MNHEY and CDR2 SMNVEV (reference sequence). There are 20 residues in the CDR3. Trimming pared 5 bases from V and 1 base from J, leaving 29 bases between. The CDR3 is CASSPSFNLYRDSLNYGYTF. Written as DNA, the CDR3 is TGTGCCAGCAGTCCATCCTTTAACCTGTACAGAGACTCCCTTAACTATGGCTACACCTTC.

The rearrangement joins TRBV6-5 to TRBJ1-4; D is unclear. V dropped 6 bases and J dropped 8 bases, with 7 bases sitting between them. The CDR3 is made up of 11 amino acids. CDR1 and CDR2 from the germline V gene are MNHEY and SVGAGI. CDR3 coding DNA: TGTGCCAGCAGAAGCAAGGAAAAACTGTTTTTT. Its protein is CASRSKEKLFF.

The genes are TRBV7-2 and TRBJ2-7; no definite D call. The CDR3 has 15 amino acids. CDR1 is SGHTA, CDR2 FQGNSA, per germline. Between the trimmed V and J ends, which lost 1 base and 1 base, there was a span of 11 bases. CDR3 residues: CASSLVVLRSYEQYF. The CDR3 DNA is TGTGCCAGCAGCTTAGTAGTGCTAAGATCCTACGAGCAGTACTTC.

This clonotype turned up a few times. The genes are TRBV20-1 and TRBJ2-1; 7 bases map to TRBD1. The junction had 8 bases not matched to a gene; V was cut back by 4 bases and J by 8 bases. The CDR3 totals 13 residues. In germline, CDR1 is DFQATT, CDR2 SNEGSKA (reference sequence). CDR3 sequence (DNA): TGCAGTGCTACTAGACAGGGTGCGGATGAGCAGTTCTTC. It is translated as CSATRQGADEQFF.

The chain couples TRBV6-5 to TRBJ1-2; D is unclear. The germline V gene encodes CDR1 MNHEY and CDR2 SVGAGI. Trimming left V 3 bases short and J 1 base short, with 6 bases between. The CDR3 spans 13 residues. The CDR3 spells CASSYGYNYGYTF. CDR3 coding DNA: TGTGCCAGCAGTTATGGATATAACTATGGCTACACCTTC.

The J gene is TRBJ2-5, the V gene TRBV5-1, with a tentative D call TRBD1 (5 bases). From germline, CDR1 is SGHRS and CDR2 YFSETQ. The CDR3 covers 15 residues. The ends were cut back, 3 bases at V and 2 bases at J, with 14 bases in the middle. CDR3 in amino acids: CASSSGNSHQETQYF. The CDR3 region has the DNA TGCGCCAGCAGCTCAGGGAACAGCCATCAAGAGACCCAGTACTTC. The full variable domain, completed using reference TRBV5-1 and TRBJ2-5, is KAGVTQTPRYLIKTRGQQVTLSCSPISGHRSVSWYQQTPGQGLQFLFEYFSETQRNKGNFPGRFSGRQFSNSRSEMNVSTLELGDSALYLCASSSGNSHQETQYFGPGTRLLVL.

Only a few counts were recorded for this clonotype. This chain uses TRBV4-2 with TRBJ2-3; 8 nucleotides align to TRBD1. Germline CDR1 and CDR2: LGHNA and YNFKEQ. CDR3 length: 13 amino acids. V shed 4 bases and J 5 bases; nucleotides not matched to a gene: 2. Written as DNA, the CDR3 is TGTGCCAGCAGCCCCGACAGGGGAGATACGCAGTATTTT. Encoded protein: CASSPDRGDTQYF.

The V call is TRBV18, the J call TRBJ1-5; D is undetermined. The V and J ends lost 3 bases and 2 bases respectively, with 14 bases between them. The CDR3 is 16 residues long. Germline CDR1 is KGHSH and CDR2 is LQKENI. CDR3 amino acids: CASSPWAGDGNQPQHF. CDR3 in DNA: TGTGCCAGCTCACCGTGGGCAGGAGATGGCAATCAGCCCCAGCATTTT.

The V and J genes are TRBV4-3 and TRBJ2-1; D is uncertain. The CDR3 loop spans 17 amino acids. Germline-derived CDR1 and CDR2 are LGHNA and YSLEER. V was cut by 3 bases and J by 0 bases, with 15 bases left in between. CDR3 in amino acids: CASSHTSVRHSYNEQFF. CDR3 DNA: TGCGCCAGCAGCCATACATCTGTCAGACACTCCTACAATGAGCAGTTCTTC.

The V call is TRBV7-9, the J call TRBJ1-5; D gene ambiguous. Germline CDR1 and CDR2: SEHNR and FQNEAQ (reference sequence). CDR3 length equals 14 residues. V was shortened by 2 bases and J by 3 bases, with 8 bases between the two germline ends. The CDR3 coding sequence is TGTGCCAGCAGCTTACCGGGCGCCAATCAGCCCCAGCATTTT. Protein sequence: CASSLPGANQPQHF.

The J gene is TRBJ2-5, the V gene TRBV7-3; 8 bases are a match to TRBD1. CDR3 length: 14 residues. After removal of 1 base from V and 5 bases from J, the junction contained 3 bases not matched to a gene. Germline V gene lookup returns CDR1 SGHTA and CDR2 FQGTGA. CDR3 sequence (DNA): TGTGCCAGCAGCTTAAACCAGGGGGCTGAGACCCAGTACTTC. Translation: CASSLNQGAETQYF. Based on the CDR3 plus reference TRBV7-3 and TRBJ2-5, the full variable domain is GAGVSQTPSNKVTEKGKYVELRCDPISGHTALYWYRQSLGQGPEFLIYFQGTGAADDSGLPNDRFFAVRPEGSVSTLKIQRTERGDSAVYLCASSLNQGAETQYFGPGTRLLVL.

This chain links TRBV5-1 with TRBJ1-2; D perhaps matches TRBD1 (5 bases). CDR1 and CDR2 (germline): SGHRS, YFSETQ. Trimming pared 6 bases from V and 8 bases from J, leaving 20 bases between. The CDR3 totals 14 residues. The chain's CDR3 is CASTDPDSPGGYTF. CDR3 DNA sequence: TGCGCCAGCACCGACCCCGACAGCCCAGGAGGCTACACCTTC. Looking up the rest from reference TRBV5-1 and TRBJ1-2 gives the full variable domain: KAGVTQTPRYLIKTRGQQVTLSCSPISGHRSVSWYQQTPGQGLQFLFEYFSETQRNKGNFPGRFSGRQFSNSRSEMNVSTLELGDSALYLCASTDPDSPGGYTFGSGTRLTVV.